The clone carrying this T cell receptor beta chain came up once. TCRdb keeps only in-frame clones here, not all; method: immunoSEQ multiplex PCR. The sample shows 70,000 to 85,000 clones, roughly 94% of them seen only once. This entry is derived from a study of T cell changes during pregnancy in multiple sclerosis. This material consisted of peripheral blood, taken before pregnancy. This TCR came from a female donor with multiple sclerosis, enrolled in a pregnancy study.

The CDR3: CASSPGTF. Written as DNA, the CDR3 is TGTGCCAGCAGCCCGGGCACCTTC. The V gene is TRBV9, the J gene TRBJ1-2; the D is unclear. The CDR3 sequence is 8 residues long. From germline, CDR1 is SGDLS and CDR2 YYNGEE. V was trimmed by 4 bases and J by 13 bases, leaving 5 bases between them.